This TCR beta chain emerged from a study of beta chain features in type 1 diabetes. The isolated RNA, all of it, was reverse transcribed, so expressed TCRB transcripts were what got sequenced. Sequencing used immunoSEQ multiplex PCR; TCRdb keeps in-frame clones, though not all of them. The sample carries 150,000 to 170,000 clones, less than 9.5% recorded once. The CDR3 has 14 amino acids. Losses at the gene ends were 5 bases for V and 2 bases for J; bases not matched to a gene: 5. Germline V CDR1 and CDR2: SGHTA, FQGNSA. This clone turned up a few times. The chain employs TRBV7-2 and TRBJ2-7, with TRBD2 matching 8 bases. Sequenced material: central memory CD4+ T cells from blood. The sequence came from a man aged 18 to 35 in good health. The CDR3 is CASSPNGGAYEQYF. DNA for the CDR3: TGTGCCAGCAGCCCCAACGGGGGGGCCTACGAGCAGTACTTC. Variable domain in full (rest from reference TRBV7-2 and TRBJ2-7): GAGVSQSPSNKVTEKGKDVELRCDPISGHTALYWYRQSLGQGLEFLIYFQGNSAPDKSGLPSDRFSAERTGGSVSTLTIQRTQQEDSAVYLCASSPNGGAYEQYFGPGTRLTVT.